The 30 T cell receptor beta chains given below trace back to one sample, sequenced in a study of blood T cells in healthy people across ages. Sample-barcoded 5' priming and a J-beta primer mix drove a second PCR of about 7 to 12 cycles. TCRdb re-analysed the 5' RACE reads in MiXCR, keeping a single row per CDR3 protein. The table includes nearly 800,000 distinct CDR3 sequences, 56% detected once. Sequenced sample: blood. These receptors were taken from a man between 40 and 49 years old in good health.

The CDR3 DNA sequence: TGCAGCGTTGAGGGCCGACAGGGAATGAATAATGAGCAGTTCTTC. Its translation: CSVEGRQGMNNEQFF. The rearrangement uses TRBV29-1 and TRBJ2-1; 7 bases are a match to TRBD1. The CDR3 sequence is 15 residues long. The germline V gene has CDR1 SQVTM and CDR2 ANQGSEA. The V gene end was trimmed by 3 bases and the J gene end by 7 bases; junction bases not matched to a gene: 12.

The V call is TRBV28, the J call TRBJ2-3; the match to TRBD1 covers 9 bases. This CDR3 has 15 residues. After removal of 6 bases from V and 2 bases from J, the junction contained 6 bases not matched to a gene. Germline-derived CDR1 and CDR2 are MDHEN and SYDVKM. The CDR3 sequence: CASSAQGAHTDTQYF. The CDR3 DNA follows: TGTGCCAGCAGCGCACAGGGGGCCCACACAGATACGCAGTATTTT.

The V and J genes are TRBV21-1 and TRBJ2-1; the D segment call TRBD1 is taken from the table without a DNA check. TRBV21-1 is tagged as a pseudogene. The CDR3 has 15 residues. The CDR3 here is CASSSRGTAGDEQFF. The CDR3 nucleotides are TGTGCCAGCAGCTCGCGGGGTACGGCGGGCGATGAGCAGTTCTTC.

The DNA of the CDR3 is TGTGCCAGCAGTTTAGGGCAGGGTGATGGCTACACCTTC. This translates into CASSLGQGDGYTF. V gene TRBV12-3 or TRBV12-4 combines with J gene TRBJ1-2; possible D gene TRBD1, 5 bases. The CDR3 is 13 amino acids. Trimming shortened V by 1 base and J by 6 bases, and 9 bases separated the two germline ends.

There are a few counts of this clonotype. This chain connects TRBV27 to TRBJ2-5; TRBD1 aligns across 10 bases. The end of the DNA aligns better with TRBJ2-7, so the J call may be wrong. This CDR3 has 16 residues. Germline V CDR1 and CDR2: MNHEY, SMNVEV (reference sequence). The CDR3 sequence is CASSLSGTGAVYEQYF. DNA of the CDR3: TGTGCCAGCAGTTTGTCCGGGACAGGGGCGGTCTACGAGCAGTACTTC.

This clonotype was observed a few times. The chain carries TRBV7-2 and TRBJ2-7; D gene uncertain. The germline V and J ends were trimmed by 5 bases and 5 bases, with 10 bases remaining between them. The CDR3 runs 12 residues. Germline V gene lookup returns CDR1 SGHTA and CDR2 FQGNSA. CDR3 DNA sequence: TGTGCCAGCAGCCCCTTATTCCACGAGCAGTACTTC. It yields the protein CASSPLFHEQYF.

In its sample, this clonotype was seen a few times. V gene TRBV12-3 or TRBV12-4 combines with J gene TRBJ1-6; 7 bases map to TRBD1. J was trimmed by 5 bases and V by 6 bases; bases with no gene match: 7. This CDR3 is 15 amino acids long. CDR3 loop: CASRAPQGNNSPLHF. CDR3 bases: TGTGCCAGCAGGGCCCCACAGGGGAATAATTCACCCCTCCACTTT.

This clonotype was detected only a few times. This chain uses TRBV5-1 with TRBJ1-2; TRBD1 aligns across 9 bases. Germline V gene lookup returns CDR1 SGHRS and CDR2 YFSETQ. The CDR3 has 16 residues. Unmatched junction bases numbered 10, after V lost 3 bases and J lost 4 bases. The CDR3 DNA follows: TGCGCCAGCAGCTCCGGGACAGGGACTGACTCCTATGGCTACACCTTC. It yields the protein CASSSGTGTDSYGYTF. Supplemented by reference TRBV5-1 and TRBJ1-2, the full variable domain reads KAGVTQTPRYLIKTRGQQVTLSCSPISGHRSVSWYQQTPGQGLQFLFEYFSETQRNKGNFPGRFSGRQFSNSRSEMNVSTLELGDSALYLCASSSGTGTDSYGYTFGSGTRLTVV.

The sample holds many counts of this clonotype. The chain combines TRBV6-2 or TRBV6-3 with TRBJ2-7; D gene uncertain. The CDR3 sequence is 15 residues long. V was trimmed by 4 bases and J by 7 bases, leaving 20 bases between them. Germline-derived CDR1 and CDR2 are MNHEY and SVGEGT. CDR3 amino acids: CASSWTTRYDGEQYF. In DNA form, the CDR3 reads TGTGCCAGCAGTTGGACGACGAGATACGACGGGGAGCAGTACTTC.

The chain is built from TRBV7-9 and TRBJ2-7, with 7 bases that match TRBD1. The CDR3 spans 13 residues. V dropped 5 bases and J dropped 2; count of bases not matched to a gene: 3. Germline CDR1 reads SEHNR; CDR2 reads FQNEAQ (reference sequence). This CDR3 is CASSGQVTYEQYF. The CDR3 DNA is TGTGCCAGCAGCGGACAGGTTACCTACGAGCAGTACTTC.

This clonotype was counted between two and nine times. V usage is TRBV5-1 and J usage is TRBJ2-3; 9 bases map to TRBD2. V gave up 3 bases and J gave up 2 bases; unmatched junction bases: 4. There are 15 residues in the CDR3. Germline CDR1 and CDR2: SGHRS and YFSETQ. The CDR3 coding sequence is TGCGCCAGCAGCTCTGCTAGCGGGAACACAGATACGCAGTATTTT. It translates to CASSSASGNTDTQYF.

The genes are TRBV4-2 and TRBJ1-6; 7 nucleotides line up with TRBD1. The CDR3 spans 14 residues. Losses at the gene ends were 4 bases for V and 10 bases for J; bases not matched to a gene: 7. The germline CDR1 and CDR2 sequences are LGHNA and YNFKEQ. The CDR3 protein is CASSRSGGGSPLHF. The CDR3 DNA is TGTGCCAGCAGCCGATCAGGGGGAGGCTCACCCCTCCACTTT.

The rearrangement joins TRBV12-3 or TRBV12-4 to TRBJ1-2; tentative D call: TRBD1 (5 bases). Trimming cost V 6 bases and J 0 bases, with 11 bases left between them. The CDR3 covers 14 residues. CDR3 nucleotides: TGTGCCAGCAGGCAGGGAACAGCTAACTATGGCTACACCTTC. Residues: CASRQGTANYGYTF.

This chain joins TRBV12-3 or TRBV12-4 and TRBJ2-2, with D unresolved. V was cut by 3 bases and J by 5 bases, with 10 bases left in between. The CDR3 is made up of 14 amino acids. The CDR3 DNA reads as TGTGCCAGCAGTTTGAAGGGTTGGACCGGGGAGCTGTTTTTT. Its translation is CASSLKGWTGELFF.

The V gene is TRBV20-1, the J gene TRBJ2-1, with 8 bases aligning to TRBD1. Germline CDR1 and CDR2: DFQATT and SNEGSKA (reference sequence). Trimming took 0 bases from V and 4 from J; bases not matched to a gene: 5. The CDR3 length is 15 residues. The CDR3: CSARDLYRGYNEQFF. DNA of the CDR3: TGCAGTGCTAGAGATCTCTACAGGGGGTACAATGAGCAGTTCTTC.

V usage is TRBV5-5 and J usage is TRBJ2-4; D possibly corresponds to TRBD2 (6 bases). Trimming stripped 4 bases from V and 3 bases from J, with 14 bases between. CDR1 is SGHKS and CDR2 is YYEKEE in the germline V gene (reference sequence). The CDR3 extends over 15 amino acids. The CDR3 DNA is TGTGCCAGCAGCCCGGGACTCCTCAGCAAAAACATTCAGTACTTC. This translates into CASSPGLLSKNIQYF. Together with reference TRBV5-5 and TRBJ2-4, the CDR3 gives the full variable domain: DAGVTQSPTHLIKTRGQQVTLRCSPISGHKSVSWYQQVLGQGPQFIFQYYEKEERGRGNFPDRFSARQFPNYSSELNVNALLLGDSALYLCASSPGLLSKNIQYFGAGTRLSVL.

The chain employs TRBV12-3 or TRBV12-4 and TRBJ2-6, with D possibly being TRBD2 (6 bases). CDR3 length: 18 residues. The ends were cut back, 4 bases at V and 4 bases at J, with 20 bases in the middle. The CDR3 sequence: CASSSFRQEGFGANVLTF. CDR3 DNA sequence: TGTGCCAGCAGTTCTTTCCGGCAGGAGGGGTTCGGGGCCAACGTCCTGACTTTC.

There are a few counts of this clonotype. The chain recombines TRBV11-2 with TRBJ2-2; 7 bases are a match to TRBD1. CDR1 is SGHAT, CDR2 FQNNGV, per germline. This CDR3 spans 15 amino acids. Trimming took 1 base from V and 7 from J; bases not matched to a gene: 6. CDR3 amino acids: CASSLGDREIGELFF. The CDR3 nucleotides are TGTGCCAGCAGCTTAGGAGACAGGGAAATCGGGGAGCTGTTTTTT.

This sequence joins TRBV7-2 and TRBJ2-1, with no clear D. From germline, CDR1 is SGHTA and CDR2 FQGNSA. The CDR3 has 14 amino acids. Between the trimmed V and J ends, which lost 1 base and 10 bases, there was a span of 14 bases. Here the CDR3 DNA reads TGTGCCAGCAGCTTAGTTAGGACCCTTGGGGAGCAGTTCTTC. Residues: CASSLVRTLGEQFF.

This clonotype was detected many times. In DNA form, the CDR3 reads TGTGCCAGCAGCATGAGCGGGGGGTTTGAGCAGTTCTTC. It codes for CASSMSGGFEQFF. V usage is TRBV12-3 or TRBV12-4 and J usage is TRBJ2-1; 9 bases are shared with TRBD2. The CDR3 loop spans 13 amino acids. V lost 6 bases, J lost 9 bases, and 6 bases stayed unmatched.

The chain joins TRBV20-1 to TRBJ2-5, with a weak D call TRBD2 (6 bases). TRBJ2-7 matches the DNA end more closely, so the J call is doubtful. The germline V gene encodes CDR1 DFQATT and CDR2 SNEGSKA (reference sequence). This CDR3 region has 13 residues. Here the CDR3 DNA reads TGCAGTGCAACCGGGACTCTTTTATACGAGCAGTACTTC. This encodes CSATGTLLYEQYF.

Only a few counts were recorded for this clonotype. The chain links TRBV15 to TRBJ2-6; D uncertain. With 4 bases removed from V and 1 base from J, the gap between germline ends came to 2 bases. The germline V gene encodes CDR1 LNHNV and CDR2 YYDKDF (reference sequence). The CDR3 length is 13 residues. The CDR3 DNA is TGTGCCACCAGCACGTCTGGGGCCAACGTCCTGACTTTC. It encodes CATSTSGANVLTF.

The chain joins TRBV12-3 or TRBV12-4 to TRBJ1-1, with D possibly matching TRBD1 (5 bases). The CDR3 is 15 amino acids. Deletions cut 6 bases from V and 6 bases from J, with 20 bases between. CDR3 sequence reads: CASRHNGGVRSEAFF. DNA for the CDR3: TGTGCCAGCAGACACAACGGGGGTGTAAGGTCTGAAGCTTTCTTT.

This clonotype was picked up a small number of times. The chain is built from TRBV12-3 or TRBV12-4 and TRBJ2-5, with TRBD2 matching 16 bases. The junction had 8 bases not matched to a gene; V was cut back by 5 bases and J by 5 bases. The CDR3 totals 17 residues. The CDR3 loop reads CASSKGLAGGGLETQYF. Written as DNA, the CDR3 is TGTGCCAGCAGTAAGGGACTAGCGGGAGGGGGACTTGAGACCCAGTACTTC.

The chain is built from TRBV7-2 and TRBJ2-7; 7 nucleotides line up with TRBD1. V was clipped by 8 bases and J by 5 bases; unmatched bases: 15. From germline, CDR1 is SGHTA and CDR2 FQGNSA. The CDR3 contains 15 residues. The CDR3 DNA reads TGTGCCAGCGGATTCCTGGGACAGACTTCCGACGAGCAGTACTTC. This codes for CASGFLGQTSDEQYF.

The genes are TRBV3-1 and TRBJ2-7; 8 bases are shared with TRBD1. Per germline, CDR1 LGHDT and CDR2 YNNKEL (reference sequence). This CDR3 is built from 15 residues. Trimming took 6 bases from V and 1 from J; bases not matched to a gene: 8. The CDR3 sequence: CASRQGAGLSYEQYF. The CDR3 region has the DNA TGTGCCAGCAGGCAGGGGGCGGGATTGTCCTACGAGCAGTACTTC.

This clonotype turned up a few times. Being one base from a much bigger clone, this may be a read error. The chain recombines TRBV7-2 with TRBJ2-7; D remains unclear. Between the trimmed V and J ends, which lost 5 bases and 2 bases, there was a span of 13 bases. The germline CDR1 and CDR2 sequences are SGHTA and FQGNSA. The CDR3 is 14 residues long. The CDR3 nucleotides are TGTGCCAGCAGCGTAGGACGGCAGGCCTACGAGCAGTACTTC. Protein sequence: CASSVGRQAYEQYF.

The chain joins TRBV5-1 to TRBJ2-7; no definite D call. V lost 0 bases and J lost 2, with 15 bases in between. CDR3 length: 16 amino acids. Germline CDR1 and CDR2: SGHRS and YFSETQ. The CDR3 loop reads CASSLALGQPTYEQYF. In DNA form, the CDR3 reads TGCGCCAGCAGCTTGGCCCTAGGGCAGCCCACCTACGAGCAGTACTTC.

V usage is TRBV7-8 and J usage is TRBJ2-7; 7 bases are a match to TRBD2. The CDR3 runs 14 residues. From germline, CDR1 is SGHVS and CDR2 FQNEAQ. Trimming removed 5 bases from V and 3 bases from J; junction bases left unmatched: 7. Here the CDR3 DNA reads TGTGCCAGCAGCGGCCGGGACTACAACTACGAGCAGTACTTC. This sequence encodes CASSGRDYNYEQYF.

V usage is TRBV7-8 and J usage is TRBJ2-5; unclear D gene. This CDR3 is 14 amino acids long. The germline V and J ends were trimmed by 6 bases and 5 bases, with 16 bases remaining between them. CDR1 and CDR2 (germline): SGHVS, FQNEAQ. CDR3 protein: CASSPPRVWETQYF. The CDR3 DNA sequence: TGTGCCAGCAGTCCGCCAAGGGTTTGGGAGACCCAGTACTTC.